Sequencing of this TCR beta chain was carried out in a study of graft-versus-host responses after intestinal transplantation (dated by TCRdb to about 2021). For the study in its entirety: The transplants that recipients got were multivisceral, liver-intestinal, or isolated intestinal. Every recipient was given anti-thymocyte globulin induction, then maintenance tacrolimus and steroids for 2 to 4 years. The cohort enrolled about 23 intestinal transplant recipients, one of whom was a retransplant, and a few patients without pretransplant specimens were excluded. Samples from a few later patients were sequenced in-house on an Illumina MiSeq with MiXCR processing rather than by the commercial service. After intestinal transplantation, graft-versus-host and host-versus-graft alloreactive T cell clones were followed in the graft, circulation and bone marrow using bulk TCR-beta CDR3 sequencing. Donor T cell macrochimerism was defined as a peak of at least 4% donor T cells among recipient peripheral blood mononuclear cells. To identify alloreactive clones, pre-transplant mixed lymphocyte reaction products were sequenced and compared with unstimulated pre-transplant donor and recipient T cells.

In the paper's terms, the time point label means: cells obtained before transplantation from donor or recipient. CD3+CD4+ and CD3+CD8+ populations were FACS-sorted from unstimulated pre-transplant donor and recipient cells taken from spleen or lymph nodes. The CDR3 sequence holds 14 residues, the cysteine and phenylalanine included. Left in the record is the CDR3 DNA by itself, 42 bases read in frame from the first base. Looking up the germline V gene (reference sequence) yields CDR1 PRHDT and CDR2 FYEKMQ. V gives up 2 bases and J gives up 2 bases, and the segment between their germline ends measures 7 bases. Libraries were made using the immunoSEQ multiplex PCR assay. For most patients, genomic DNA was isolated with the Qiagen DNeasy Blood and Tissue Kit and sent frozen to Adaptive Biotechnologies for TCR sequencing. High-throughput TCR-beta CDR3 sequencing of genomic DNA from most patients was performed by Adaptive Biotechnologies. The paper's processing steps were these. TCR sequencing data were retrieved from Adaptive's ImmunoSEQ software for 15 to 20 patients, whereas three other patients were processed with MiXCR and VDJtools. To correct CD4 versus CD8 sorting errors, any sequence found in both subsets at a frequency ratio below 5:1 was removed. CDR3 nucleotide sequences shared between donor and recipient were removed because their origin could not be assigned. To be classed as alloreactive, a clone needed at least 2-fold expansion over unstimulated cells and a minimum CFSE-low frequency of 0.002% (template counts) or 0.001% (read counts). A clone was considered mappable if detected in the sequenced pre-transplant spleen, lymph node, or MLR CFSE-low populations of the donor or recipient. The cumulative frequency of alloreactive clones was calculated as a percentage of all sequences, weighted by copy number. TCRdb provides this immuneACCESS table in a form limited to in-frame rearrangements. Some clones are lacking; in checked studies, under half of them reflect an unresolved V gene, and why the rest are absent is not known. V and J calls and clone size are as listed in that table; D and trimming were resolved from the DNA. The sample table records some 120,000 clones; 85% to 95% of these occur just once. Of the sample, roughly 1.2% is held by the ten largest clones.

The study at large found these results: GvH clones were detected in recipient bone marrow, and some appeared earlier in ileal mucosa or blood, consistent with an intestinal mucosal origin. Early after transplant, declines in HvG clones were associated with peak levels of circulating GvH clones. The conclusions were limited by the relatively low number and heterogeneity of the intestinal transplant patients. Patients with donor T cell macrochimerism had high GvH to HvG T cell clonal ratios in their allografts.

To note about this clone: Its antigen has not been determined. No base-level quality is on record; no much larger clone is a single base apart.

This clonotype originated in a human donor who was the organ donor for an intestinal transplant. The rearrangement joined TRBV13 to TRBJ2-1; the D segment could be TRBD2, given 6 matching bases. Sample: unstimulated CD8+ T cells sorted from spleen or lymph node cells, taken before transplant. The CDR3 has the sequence CASSLSSAYNEQFF. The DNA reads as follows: TGTGCCAGCAGCTTATCTAGCGCCTACAATGAGCAGTTCTTC.